This T cell receptor (beta chain) was obtained from a study of blood T cell repertoires in COVID-19. TCRdb keeps only in-frame clones here, not all; method: immunoSEQ multiplex PCR. The data contain some 66,000 clones, about 93% of them singletons. In germline, CDR1 is SGHRS, CDR2 YFSETQ. Trimming pared 6 bases from V and 3 bases from J, leaving 15 bases between. The length of the CDR3 is 15 residues. The material sequenced was peripheral blood. This clonotype was sampled from a man between 65 and 79 years old with active COVID-19. The genes are TRBV5-1 and TRBJ2-2; TRBD2 might be the D (6 bases). This CDR3 reads CASKGLSGYTGELFF. The DNA for the CDR3 is TGCGCCAGCAAAGGACTATCTGGGTACACCGGGGAGCTGTTTTTT.